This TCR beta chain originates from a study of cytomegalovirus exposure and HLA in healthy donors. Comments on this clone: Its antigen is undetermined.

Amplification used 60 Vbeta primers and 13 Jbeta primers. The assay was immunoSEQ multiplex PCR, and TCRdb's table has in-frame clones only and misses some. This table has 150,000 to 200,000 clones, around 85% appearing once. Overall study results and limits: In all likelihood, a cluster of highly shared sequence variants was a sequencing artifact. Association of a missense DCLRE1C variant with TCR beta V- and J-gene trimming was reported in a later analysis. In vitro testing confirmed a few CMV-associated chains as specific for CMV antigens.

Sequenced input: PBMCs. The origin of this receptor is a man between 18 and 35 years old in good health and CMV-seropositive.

The CDR3 spells CASSKSRDRDNQPQHF. Written as DNA, the CDR3 is TGTGCCAGCAGCAAGAGCCGGGACAGGGATAATCAGCCCCAGCATTTT. This chain connects TRBV7-8 to TRBJ1-5, with 9 bases fitting TRBD1. Germline CDR1 is SGHVS and CDR2 is FQNEAQ. The CDR3 loop spans 16 amino acids. J gave up 4 bases and V 5 bases, and 9 bases lay outside the gene matches.